This TCR beta chain was found in a study of shared clonotypes between healthy human individuals. Study conclusions and caveats: In contrast to clonotypes shared by all four donors, non-shared clonotypes had lower generation probabilities. The naive CD4 repertoires of four donors were compared, and about 5% of clonotypes were shared. Deeper or shallower sequencing was expected to change how clonotypes are shared among donors.

The CDR3 is 13 amino acids. Per the germline V gene, CDR1 is SGHVS and CDR2 is FQNEAQ. V shed 1 base and J shed 7 bases, with 5 bases lying between them. In regard to this clone: Its target is not known.

Genomic DNA (from each subset) was split evenly across several immunoSEQ plates. TCRdb's copy holds only in-frame clones and misses some; the assay was immunoSEQ multiplex PCR. The sample carries roughly 2 million clones, 85% to 95% recorded once. Sequences were obtained from naive CD4+ T cells sorted from blood. The subset was: CD45RA+ positively selected. V usage is TRBV7-8 and J usage is TRBJ1-6, with a weak D call TRBD1 (5 bases). This receptor was taken from a man aged 18 to 30 in good health. CDR3 DNA: TGTGCCAGCAGCTTAGAGGGGAATTCACCCCTCCACTTT. Its translation is CASSLEGNSPLHF.